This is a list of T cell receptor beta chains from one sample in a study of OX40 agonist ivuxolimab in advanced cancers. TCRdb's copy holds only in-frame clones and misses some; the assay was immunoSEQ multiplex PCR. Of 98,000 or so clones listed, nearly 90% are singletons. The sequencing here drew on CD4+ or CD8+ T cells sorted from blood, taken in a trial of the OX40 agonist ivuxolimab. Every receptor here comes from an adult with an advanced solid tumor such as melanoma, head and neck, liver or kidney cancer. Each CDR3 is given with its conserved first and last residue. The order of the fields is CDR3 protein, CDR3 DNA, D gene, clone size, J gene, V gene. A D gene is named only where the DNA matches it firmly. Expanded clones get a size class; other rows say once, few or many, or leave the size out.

CASSFPQTGTAGYEQYF	TGTGCCAGTAGTTTTCCCCAGACAGGGACGGCCGGCTACGAGCAGTACTTC	TRBD1	NA	TRBJ2-7	TRBV19
CSVLPRQLKYNEQFF	TGCAGCGTACTACCCCGACAGCTTAAGTACAATGAGCAGTTCTTC	NA	NA	TRBJ2-1	TRBV29-1
CASSLGGPNYGYTF	TGTGCCAGCAGTTTGGGCGGCCCTAACTATGGCTACACCTTC	NA	NA	TRBJ1-2	TRBV27
CAWNRGQADYEQYF	TGTGCCTGGAACCGAGGACAGGCAGACTACGAGCAGTACTTC	TRBD1	NA	TRBJ2-7	TRBV30
CASSKPGPTGYEQYF	TGTGCCAGCAGCAAACCGGGCCCCACGGGTTACGAGCAGTACTTC	NA	NA	TRBJ2-7	TRBV5-4
CASSLEGTVNNEQFF	TGTGCCAGCAGCTTAGAGGGGACAGTGAACAATGAGCAGTTCTTC	TRBD1	NA	TRBJ2-1	TRBV7-2
CASSPREVEAFF	TGTGCCAGCAGCCCCCGGGAGGTTGAAGCTTTCTTT	NA	NA	TRBJ1-1	TRBV11-1
CASSVVDNTEAFF	TGTGCCAGCAGCGTAGTGGACAACACTGAAGCTTTCTTT	NA	NA	TRBJ1-1	TRBV9
CASSVTTGAYNQPQHF	TGTGCCAGCAGCGTAACGACAGGGGCCTACAATCAGCCCCAGCATTTT	TRBD1	NA	TRBJ1-5	TRBV7-2
CASRALGHGNTEAFF	TGTGCCAGCAGGGCACTGGGGCACGGGAACACTGAAGCTTTCTTT	NA	NA	TRBJ1-1	TRBV6-1
CASSTGHFSYEQYF	TGTGCCAGTAGTACCGGACACTTCTCCTACGAGCAGTACTTC	NA	NA	TRBJ2-7	TRBV19
CASSLARKYSNQPQHF	TGTGCCAGCAGTTTAGCCAGAAAATATAGCAATCAGCCCCAGCATTTT	NA	NA	TRBJ1-5	TRBV28
CASSPWGGQEGNSEAFF	TGTGCCAGCAGCCCGTGGGGAGGACAGGAGGGAAACTCTGAAGCTTTCTTT	TRBD1	NA	TRBJ1-1	TRBV9
CASSLTTTYEQYF	TGTGCCAGCAGTTTGACTACGACGTACGAGCAGTACTTC	NA	NA	TRBJ2-7	TRBV5-4
CASTTWKGIFTEAFF	TGTGCCAGCACCACTTGGAAGGGGATCTTCACTGAAGCTTTCTTT	NA	NA	TRBJ1-1	TRBV5-8
CASSQEGPGANVLTF	TGTGCCAGCAGCCAAGAAGGCCCTGGGGCCAACGTCCTGACTTTC	NA	NA	TRBJ2-6	TRBV7-3
CASSLNRAGTGELFF	TGTGCCAGCAGCTTAAACAGGGCGGGCACCGGGGAGCTGTTTTTT	NA	NA	TRBJ2-2	TRBV7-6
CASSSFGGAGETQYF	TGTGCCAGCAGTTCCTTTGGGGGAGCAGGCGAGACCCAGTACTTC	NA	once	TRBJ2-5	TRBV27
CASRRQGTPYEQYF	TGTGCCAGCAGGCGACAGGGGACCCCCTACGAGCAGTACTTC	TRBD1	NA	TRBJ2-7	TRBV28
CSVAGGYNQPQHF	TGCAGCGTTGCCGGGGGTTACAATCAGCCCCAGCATTTT	NA	NA	TRBJ1-5	TRBV29-1
CASRKVDTTDTQYF	TGTGCCAGCAGAAAGGTGGATACCACAGATACGCAGTATTTT	NA	NA	TRBJ2-3	TRBV19